Each of the 25 T cell receptor beta chains below was sequenced from the same sample in a study of cytomegalovirus exposure and HLA in healthy donors. 13 Jbeta primers and 60 Vbeta primers were used for the PCR. This table comes from immunoSEQ multiplex PCR, and its TCRdb copy is limited to in-frame clones, with some not included. The data contain some 190,000 clones, 76% of them singletons. Sequenced input: PBMCs. The receptors were gathered from a man between 18 and 35 years old in good health and CMV-seronegative.

The V call is TRBV6-5, the J call TRBJ2-7, with 10 positions matching TRBD1. Germline trimming cut 1 base from V and 9 bases from J; bases unmatched to any gene: 6. Per the germline V gene, CDR1 is MNHEY and CDR2 is SVGAGI. The CDR3 runs 14 residues. The CDR3 sequence: CASSYFRQGAVQYF. CDR3 coding DNA: TGTGCCAGCAGTTACTTCAGACAGGGGGCAGTGCAGTACTTC.

The chain is built from TRBV9 and TRBJ2-1; TRBD2 might be the D (6 bases). CDR1 and CDR2 (germline): SGDLS, YYNGEE. This CDR3 has 15 amino acids. V was pared by 2 bases and J by 4 bases, with 13 bases between. The CDR3 DNA follows: TGTGCCAGCAGCGTCCGGGACTTGTCATACAATGAGCAGTTCTTC. Its translation: CASSVRDLSYNEQFF.

V is TRBV10-1 and J is TRBJ1-1; D gene ambiguous. Germline lookup yields CDR1 WNHNN and CDR2 SYGVQD (reference sequence). With 0 bases removed from V and 5 bases from J, the gap between germline ends came to 16 bases. The CDR3 has 16 residues. DNA of the CDR3: TGCGCCAGCAGTGAGTCAGGAGGCAGTGGTATAACTGAAGCTTTCTTT. Amino acid sequence: CASSESGGSGITEAFF.

The genes are TRBV28 and TRBJ1-2, with 7 positions matching TRBD1. Germline lookup yields CDR1 MDHEN and CDR2 SYDVKM. The CDR3 sequence is 13 residues long. Germline trimming cut 6 bases from V and 6 bases from J; bases unmatched to any gene: 7. The CDR3 sequence: CASRPTGDNGYTF. In nucleotides, the CDR3 is TGTGCCAGCAGACCTACAGGGGATAATGGCTACACCTTC.

The chain joins TRBV28 to TRBJ2-5; the match to TRBD1 covers 7 bases. CDR1 and CDR2 (germline): MDHEN, SYDVKM. With 3 bases clipped from V and 5 bases from J, the junction kept 6 bases outside the gene matches. The CDR3 spans 14 residues. The CDR3 DNA is TGTGCCAGCAGTTTCCAGGGGGTCGGGGAGACCCAGTACTTC. Residues: CASSFQGVGETQYF. Complete variable domain (other parts from reference TRBV28 and TRBJ2-5): DVKVTQSSRYLVKRTGEKVFLECVQDMDHENMFWYRQDPGLGLRLIYFSYDVKMKEKGDIPEGYSVSREKKERFSLILESASTNQTSMYLCASSFQGVGETQYFGPGTRLLVL.

This chain uses TRBV27 with TRBJ1-5; D gene ambiguous. V gave up 5 bases and J gave up 0 bases, with 11 bases separating them. This CDR3 is built from 15 residues. Germline V gene lookup returns CDR1 MNHEY and CDR2 SMNVEV (reference sequence). The CDR3 loop is CASSGGLYSNQPQHF. The CDR3 DNA sequence: TGTGCCAGCAGTGGAGGACTGTATAGCAATCAGCCCCAGCATTTT.

This chain's CDR3 is CSGGNSNQPQHF. The CDR3, as DNA: TGCAGTGGGGGGAATAGCAATCAGCCCCAGCATTTT. The rearrangement uses TRBV29-1 and TRBJ1-5, with a weak D call TRBD1 (5 bases). CDR3 size: 12 residues. Germline CDR1 SQVTM, CDR2 ANQGSEA.

This chain joins TRBV5-4 and TRBJ2-3, with 11 bases that match TRBD2. The CDR3 totals 15 residues. Per the germline V gene, CDR1 is SGHNT and CDR2 is YYREEE (reference sequence). V shed 1 base, J shed 7 bases, and the junction held 5 bases outside the gene matches. This CDR3 reads CASSLLAGGGNTQYF. For the CDR3, the DNA is TGTGCCAGCAGCTTGCTAGCGGGGGGCGGGAATACGCAGTATTTT.

The chain carries TRBV5-1 and TRBJ2-7; TRBD1 agrees at 8 bases. CDR3 length: 14 amino acids. Per germline, CDR1 SGHRS and CDR2 YFSETQ. Trimming at V came to 3 bases and at J to 2 bases, leaving 4 bases not matched to a gene. The chain's CDR3 is CASSSAGGTYEQYF. The CDR3 bases are TGCGCCAGCAGCTCGGCAGGGGGCACCTACGAGCAGTACTTC.

In its sample, this clone was seen a few times. Different DNA sequences within this sample yield the same CDR3. The CDR3 loop is CASSLGDRGSYEQYF. The CDR3 nucleotides read TGTGCCAGCAGCTTGGGGGACAGGGGAAGCTACGAGCAGTACTTC. The rearrangement links TRBV5-6 to TRBJ2-7; TRBD1 aligns across 10 bases. CDR1 and CDR2 (germline): SGHDT, YYEEEE. The CDR3 totals 15 residues. J lost 3 bases, V lost 0 bases, and 3 bases had no gene match.

The chain employs TRBV28 and TRBJ1-1; TRBD1 is a possible D gene (5 bases). Between the trimmed V and J ends, which lost 7 bases and 3 bases, there was a span of 18 bases. In germline, CDR1 is MDHEN, CDR2 SYDVKM. This CDR3 comprises 15 residues. The CDR3 loop reads CASKGRSVLHTEAFF. Written as DNA, the CDR3 is TGTGCCAGCAAGGGGCGCTCCGTTCTCCACACTGAAGCTTTCTTT.

CDR3 bases: TGCAGCGTCCCCCGGACAAATTCGGGCTACACCTTC. Translating it yields CSVPRTNSGYTF. This chain links TRBV29-1 with TRBJ1-2, with D tentatively TRBD1 (5 bases). The CDR3 consists of 12 residues. V was trimmed by 6 bases and J by 8 bases, leaving 16 bases between them. CDR1 and CDR2 from the germline V gene are SQVTM and ANQGSEA. Full variable domain (missing parts from reference TRBV29-1 and TRBJ1-2): SAVISQKPSRDICQRGTSLTIQCQVDSQVTMMFWYRQQPGQSLTLIATANQGSEATYESGFVIDKFPISRPNLTFSTLTVSNMSPEDSSIYLCSVPRTNSGYTFGSGTRLTVV.

V usage is TRBV7-2 and J usage is TRBJ2-1; D perhaps matches TRBD1 (6 bases). The CDR3 sequence is 14 residues long. Trimming removed 5 bases at V and 0 bases at J, with 8 bases between. Per germline, CDR1 SGHTA and CDR2 FQGNSA. The CDR3 DNA is TGTGCCAGCAGCCAGGGGAGCTCCTACAATGAGCAGTTCTTC. It is translated as CASSQGSSYNEQFF.

This clone appeared once. V is TRBV6-6 and J is TRBJ1-1; possible D gene TRBD1, 6 bases. Germline assignment: CDR1 MNHNY and CDR2 SVGAGI (reference sequence). The ends were cut back, 4 bases at V and 4 bases at J, with 10 bases in the middle. The length of the CDR3 is 13 residues. The CDR3: CASSSGQSTEAFF. DNA for the CDR3: TGTGCCAGCAGTTCCGGACAGTCCACTGAAGCTTTCTTT.

The gene calls are TRBV6-6 and TRBJ1-5; D remains unclear. The V and J ends lost 6 bases and 0 bases respectively, with 9 bases between them. Germline V gives CDR1 MNHNY, CDR2 SVGAGI (reference sequence). This CDR3 has 14 residues. CDR3 sequence reads: CASSPQYSNQPQHF. The CDR3 DNA follows: TGTGCCAGCAGCCCTCAGTATAGCAATCAGCCCCAGCATTTT.

The V call is TRBV28, the J call TRBJ2-3; 9 nucleotides line up with TRBD1. The CDR3 has 13 amino acids. Germline CDR1 and CDR2: MDHEN and SYDVKM. With V trimmed by 6 bases and J by 5 bases, 3 bases remained unmatched. DNA for the CDR3: TGTGCCAGCAGGGACAGGGGCAGAGATACGCAGTATTTT. Translation: CASRDRGRDTQYF.

The V call is TRBV2, the J call TRBJ1-1; 7 bases align to TRBD1. CDR1 is SNHLY, CDR2 FYNNEI, per germline. This CDR3 contains 13 residues. Trimming removed 5 bases from V and 7 bases from J; junction bases left unmatched: 7. CDR3 nucleotide sequence: TGTGCCAGCAGTCCCCCAGGGGGGCTTGAAGCTTTCTTT. It yields the protein CASSPPGGLEAFF.

The chain combines TRBV5-6 with TRBJ2-1; possible D gene TRBD1, 7 bases. CDR3 length equals 12 residues. The germline V and J ends were trimmed by 8 bases and 8 bases, with 14 bases remaining between them. Germline-derived CDR1 and CDR2 are SGHDT and YYEEEE. The CDR3 sequence is CASGLRGDEQFF. The CDR3 bases are TGTGCCAGTGGACTCAGGGGGGATGAGCAGTTCTTC.

This clone was detected only a few times. The chain carries TRBV7-9 and TRBJ1-6; D possibly corresponds to TRBD1 (5 bases). The V end lost 8 bases, the J end lost 7 bases, and 18 bases lay between the germline ends. CDR1 SEHNR and CDR2 FQNEAQ come from the germline V gene (reference sequence). The CDR3 is 15 residues long. The CDR3 bases are TGTGCCAGCGGTACGGTTGGGGGGAAAAATTCACCCCTCCACTTT. Translated, it gives CASGTVGGKNSPLHF.

V is TRBV4-1 and J is TRBJ1-1, with D possibly TRBD1 on 5 matching bases. In germline, CDR1 is MGHRA, CDR2 YSYEKL. V was clipped by 0 bases and J by 3 bases, with 11 bases between them. The CDR3 runs 15 residues. As DNA, the CDR3 is TGCGCCAGCAGCCAAGAGGGGGGAGGGGACACTGAAGCTTTCTTT. It codes for CASSQEGGGDTEAFF.

This chain links TRBV5-1 with TRBJ1-1; unclear D gene. V was pared by 5 bases and J by 1 base, with 15 bases between. The CDR3 spans 15 residues. Looked up from germline, CDR1 is SGHRS and CDR2 is YFSETQ. The CDR3: CASSENLGWNTEAFF. The CDR3 DNA follows: TGCGCCAGCAGTGAAAACCTAGGATGGAACACTGAAGCTTTCTTT.

This clone was found once. The chain carries TRBV6-4 and TRBJ1-1; a possible D gene is TRBD1 (6 bases). The germline V gene has CDR1 MRHNA and CDR2 SNTAGT. V was clipped by 7 bases and J by 0 bases, with 12 bases between them. This CDR3 is built from 14 residues. Written as DNA, the CDR3 is TGTGCCAGCACCCAGGGGAACTTGAACACTGAAGCTTTCTTT. It codes for CASTQGNLNTEAFF.

The chain couples TRBV29-1 to TRBJ2-1; 10 positions agree with TRBD1. Germline V lookup: CDR1 SQVTM, CDR2 ANQGSEA. This CDR3 is 13 amino acids long. V was pared by 3 bases and J by 8 bases, with 4 bases of the junction left unmatched. The CDR3, as DNA: TGCAGCGTTGAGCTGACAGGGGGCTATGAGCAGTTCTTC. The encoded protein is CSVELTGGYEQFF.

V is TRBV6-1 and J is TRBJ2-7; a weak D match, TRBD2 (6 bases). The CDR3 consists of 11 residues. Germline lookup yields CDR1 MNHNS and CDR2 SASEGT. Trimming shortened V by 7 bases and J by 5 bases, and 9 bases separated the two germline ends. CDR3 amino acids: CASTGRNEQYF. As DNA, the CDR3 is TGTGCCAGCACTGGGAGGAACGAGCAGTACTTC.

The V gene is TRBV19, the J gene TRBJ2-2; 12 nucleotides match TRBD2. The CDR3 runs to 17 residues. The V gene end was trimmed by 7 bases and the J gene end by 7 bases; junction bases not matched to a gene: 13. Germline CDR1 and CDR2: LNHDA and SQIVND (reference sequence). CDR3 nucleotide sequence: TGTGCCAGTACGCGTCGCCTAGCGGGGGGGCGAAGCGGGGAGCTGTTTTTT. Encoded protein: CASTRRLAGGRSGELFF. Based on the CDR3 plus reference TRBV19 and TRBJ2-2, the full variable domain is DGGITQSPKYLFRKEGQNVTLSCEQNLNHDAMYWYRQDPGQGLRLIYYSQIVNDFQKGDIAEGYSVSREKKESFPLTVTSAQKNPTAFYLCASTRRLAGGRSGELFFGEGSRLTVL.